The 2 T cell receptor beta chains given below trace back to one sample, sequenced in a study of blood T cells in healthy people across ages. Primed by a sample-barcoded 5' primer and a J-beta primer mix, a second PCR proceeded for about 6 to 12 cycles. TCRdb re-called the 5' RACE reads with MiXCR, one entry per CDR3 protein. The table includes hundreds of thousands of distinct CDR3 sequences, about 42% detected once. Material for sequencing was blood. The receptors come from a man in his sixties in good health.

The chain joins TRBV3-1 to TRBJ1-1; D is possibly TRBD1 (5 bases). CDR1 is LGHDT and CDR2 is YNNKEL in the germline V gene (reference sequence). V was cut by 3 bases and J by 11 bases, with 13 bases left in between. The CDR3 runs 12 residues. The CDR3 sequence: CASSQGGFRAFF. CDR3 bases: TGTGCCAGCAGCCAGGGGGGTTTTAGGGCTTTCTTT.

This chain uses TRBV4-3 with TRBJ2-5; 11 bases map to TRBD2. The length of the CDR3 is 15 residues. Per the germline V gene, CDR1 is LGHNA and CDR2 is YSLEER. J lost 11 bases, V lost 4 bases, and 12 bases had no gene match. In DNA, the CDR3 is TGCGCCAGCAGCCGCCTAGCGGGGGGAGGGAATGAGCAGTACTTC. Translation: CASSRLAGGGNEQYF.